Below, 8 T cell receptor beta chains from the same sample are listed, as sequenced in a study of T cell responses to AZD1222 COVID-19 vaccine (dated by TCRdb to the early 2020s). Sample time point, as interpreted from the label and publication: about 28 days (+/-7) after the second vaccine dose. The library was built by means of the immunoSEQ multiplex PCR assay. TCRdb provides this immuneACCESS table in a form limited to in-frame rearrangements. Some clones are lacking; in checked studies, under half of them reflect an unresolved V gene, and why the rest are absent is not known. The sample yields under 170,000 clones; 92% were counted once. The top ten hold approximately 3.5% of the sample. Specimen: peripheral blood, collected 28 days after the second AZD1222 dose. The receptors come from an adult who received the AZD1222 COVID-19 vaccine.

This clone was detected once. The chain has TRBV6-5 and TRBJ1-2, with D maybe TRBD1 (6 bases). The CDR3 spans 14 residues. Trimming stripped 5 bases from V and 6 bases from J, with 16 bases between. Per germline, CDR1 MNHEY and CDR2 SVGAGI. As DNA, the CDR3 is TGTGCCAGCAGTAGAGGGGACACGCGGGATGGCTACACCTTC. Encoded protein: CASSRGDTRDGYTF.

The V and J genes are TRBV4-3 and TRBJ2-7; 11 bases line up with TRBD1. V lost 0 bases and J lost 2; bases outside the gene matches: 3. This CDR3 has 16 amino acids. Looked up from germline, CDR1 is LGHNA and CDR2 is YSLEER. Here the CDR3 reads CASSQDRTGGTYEQYF. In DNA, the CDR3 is TGCGCCAGCAGCCAAGACAGGACAGGGGGCACCTACGAGCAGTACTTC.

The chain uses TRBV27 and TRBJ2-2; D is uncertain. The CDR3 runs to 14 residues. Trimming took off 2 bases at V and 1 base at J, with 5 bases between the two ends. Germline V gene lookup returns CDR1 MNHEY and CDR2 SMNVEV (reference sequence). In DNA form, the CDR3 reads TGTGCCAGCAGTTTAAGACGGAACACCGGGGAGCTGTTTTTT. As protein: CASSLRRNTGELFF.

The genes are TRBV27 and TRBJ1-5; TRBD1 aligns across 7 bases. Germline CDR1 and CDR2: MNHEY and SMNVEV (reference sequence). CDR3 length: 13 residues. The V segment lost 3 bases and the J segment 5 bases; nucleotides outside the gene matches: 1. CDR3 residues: CASSFQGDQPQHF. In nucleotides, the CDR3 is TGTGCCAGCAGTTTTCAGGGGGATCAGCCCCAGCATTTT.

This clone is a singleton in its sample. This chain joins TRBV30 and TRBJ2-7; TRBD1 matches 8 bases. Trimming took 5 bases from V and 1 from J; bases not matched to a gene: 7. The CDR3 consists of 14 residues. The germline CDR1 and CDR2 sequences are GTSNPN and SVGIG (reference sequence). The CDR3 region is CAWDAGGPSYEQYF. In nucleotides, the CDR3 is TGTGCCTGGGATGCAGGGGGCCCATCCTACGAGCAGTACTTC.

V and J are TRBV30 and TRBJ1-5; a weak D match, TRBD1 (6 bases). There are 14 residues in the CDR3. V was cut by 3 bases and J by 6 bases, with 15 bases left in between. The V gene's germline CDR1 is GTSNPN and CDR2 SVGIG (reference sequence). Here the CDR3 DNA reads TGTGCCTGGAGGAAAGGGGGTCAGAGTCAGCCCCAGCATTTT. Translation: CAWRKGGQSQPQHF.

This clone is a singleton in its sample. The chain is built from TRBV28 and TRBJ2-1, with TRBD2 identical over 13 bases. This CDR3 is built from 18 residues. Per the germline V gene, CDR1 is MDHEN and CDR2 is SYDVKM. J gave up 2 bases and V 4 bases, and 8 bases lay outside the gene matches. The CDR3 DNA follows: TGTGCCAGCAGTTCTCGGACTAGCGGGAGAAGTACCTACAATGAGCAGTTCTTC. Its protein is CASSSRTSGRSTYNEQFF.

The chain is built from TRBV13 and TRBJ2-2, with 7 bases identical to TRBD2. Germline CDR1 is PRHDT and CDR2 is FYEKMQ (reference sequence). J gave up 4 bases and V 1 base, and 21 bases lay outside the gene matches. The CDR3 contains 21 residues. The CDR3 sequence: CASSLAPYLREPPRPTGELFF. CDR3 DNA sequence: TGTGCCAGCAGCTTAGCCCCGTATTTGCGGGAGCCCCCCCGGCCCACCGGGGAGCTGTTTTTT.